This T cell receptor beta chain was observed in a study of PD-L1 blockade in urothelial cancer (dated by TCRdb to the late 2010s). General notes on the study: All patients started therapy in the mid-2010s and received atezolizumab 1,200 mg intravenously every 3 weeks. About nine tenths of the roughly 29 patients were identified as males with urothelial cancer of bladder origin, and a prior smoking history was reported by 18 of 29 patients. An ECOG performance status of 0 or 1 was recorded for the patients, and 0 to 3 prior chemotherapy regimens had been received by the patients. Blood samples were analyzed at two time points: 3 weeks after treatment start (second dose) and 6 weeks after treatment start. A median of 141,255 T cells and some 90,000 unique TCRs was obtained from blood samples, and a median clonality of around 0.08 was observed. An exploratory multi-omic analysis was conducted of the somatic, immune and clinical correlates of response to PD-L1 blockade with atezolizumab in urothelial cancer. Pretreatment tumor samples, along with matched peripheral blood collected serially before and after atezolizumab treatment, underwent TCR sequencing. Durable clinical benefit was defined as a progression-free survival longer than 6 months, and TCR features were additionally tested against progression-free survival and overall survival. In the same patients, whole exome sequencing and RNA sequencing of pretreatment tumors were performed in addition to TCR sequencing. Durable clinical benefit was achieved by nine patients but not by the remaining 20. Pretreatment blood TCR-seq was available for 27 to 30 patients, at least one posttreatment blood collection was obtained for approximately 24 patients, and tumor TCR-seq was available for approximately 24 patients. Study-wide conclusions, independent of this receptor: Greater expansion of tumor-associated TCR clones in peripheral blood 3 weeks after the start of treatment was observed in patients with durable benefit (n of about 20, p = 0.022). Small sample size (n ≈ 28) and many exploratory analyses mean the results are intended to be hypothesis-generating. Improved progression-free and overall survival was found to be associated with pretreatment peripheral blood TCR clonality below the median.

Interpreted using the paper, the time point label stands for: pretreatment peripheral blood. A total of about 31 patients with locally advanced or metastatic urothelial carcinoma, treated at Memorial Sloan Kettering on a trial protocol, made up the cohort. Peripheral blood mononuclear cells were collected pretreatment and during treatment, with between 1 and 8 total time points obtained per patient. The Qiagen DNeasy Blood extraction kit was used to purify genomic DNA from total PBMCs and from tumor samples. PBMCs were collected pretreatment and during treatment, and were isolated and stored as previously described. Synthetic TCR analog templates were spiked into each PCR to estimate absolute template abundance from read counts. The immunoSEQ assay was used to amplify TCRbeta CDR3 regions from genomic DNA with bias-controlled V and J gene primers. Sequencing of rearranged TCRbeta segments was performed at approximately 20X coverage. Under the source paper's analysis protocol: Sequencing errors were corrected by clustering, and CDR3s were annotated against IMGT so that V, D and J genes could be assigned. Downstream analyses used only productive TCRbeta rearrangements and left out out-of-frame or stop-codon sequences. To compute clonality, Shannon entropy was normalized by the log of the number of unique productive sequences and then subtracted from one. Clones differing between time points or between blood and tumor were identified by Fisher's exact test with Benjamini-Hochberg correction at adjusted p below 0.01. TCRdb took this table from immuneACCESS and kept in-frame rearrangements with V and J called. Such tables lack part of the clones; where checked against another copy, unresolved V genes explain under half of the gap, and the rest is unexplained. That table is the source of V, J and clone size, and D and trimming were worked out from the DNA. The sample table lists approximately 70,000 clones, 84% of them with a count of one. Approximately 9.2% of the sample lies in the top ten.

A word on this clone: Its antigen remains undetermined. Per-base quality was not reported, and no clone a single base away is much larger than it.

The material was PBMCs, obtained around atezolizumab (anti-PD-L1) treatment. This TCR derives from a woman aged 70-85 years with urothelial cancer.

The DNA sequence is TGTGCCAGCAGCCGGGGACAGCGGAACACTGAAGCTTTCTTT. Its translation is CASSRGQRNTEAFF. The rearrangement joined TRBV27 to TRBJ1-1, with 7 bases aligning to TRBD1. The CDR3 runs 14 residues from the cysteine to the phenylalanine. Only the CDR3 region is kept as DNA, spanning 42 bases read in frame from base 1. CDR1 MNHEY and CDR2 SMNVEV are derived from the germline V gene (reference sequence). V and J are trimmed by 6 bases and 1 base, and the gene matches miss 5 bases of the junction.